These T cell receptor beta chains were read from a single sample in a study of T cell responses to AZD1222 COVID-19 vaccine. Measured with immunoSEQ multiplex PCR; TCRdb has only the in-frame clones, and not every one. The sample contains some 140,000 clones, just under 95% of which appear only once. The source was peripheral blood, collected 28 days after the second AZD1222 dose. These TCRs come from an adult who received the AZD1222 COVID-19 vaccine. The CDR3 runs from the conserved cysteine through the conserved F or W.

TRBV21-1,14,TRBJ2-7,CASIGGLIPYEQYF
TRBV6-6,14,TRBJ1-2,CASRPGDRGYGYTF
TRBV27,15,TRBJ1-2,CASSWAGGPNYGYTF
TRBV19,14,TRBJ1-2,CASSTGREYYGYTF
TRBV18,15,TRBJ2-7,CASSPGTGLFYEQYF
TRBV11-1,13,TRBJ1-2,CASSRGQDYGYTF
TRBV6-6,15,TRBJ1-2,CASSYGSQTNYGYTF
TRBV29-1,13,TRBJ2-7,CSVVRDSTNEQYF
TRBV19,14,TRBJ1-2,CASSIGGFSYGYTF
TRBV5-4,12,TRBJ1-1,CASSLSGTEAFF
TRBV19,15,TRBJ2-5,CASSTSSGEQETQYF
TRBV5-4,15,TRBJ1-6,CASTLGGGSESPLHF
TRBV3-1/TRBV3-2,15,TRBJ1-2,CASSHPGQGARGYTF
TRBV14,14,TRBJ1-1,CASSQGFSGTEAFF
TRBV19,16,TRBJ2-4,CASSTQTGGPKNIQYF
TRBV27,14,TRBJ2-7,CASREITSPYEQYF
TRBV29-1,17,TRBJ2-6,CSVEDRRGATGANVLTF
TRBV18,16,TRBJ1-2,CASSPWGGLSNYGYTF
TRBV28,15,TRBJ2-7,CASSETGDKSYEQYF
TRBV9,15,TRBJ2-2,CASSPGGGSSGELFF
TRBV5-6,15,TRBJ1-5,CASSLDGAGNQPQHF
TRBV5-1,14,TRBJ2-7,CASSLDGPSYEQYF
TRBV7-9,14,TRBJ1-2,CASSLVSGNYGYTF
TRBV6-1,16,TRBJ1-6,CASSGGVSLGNSPLHF
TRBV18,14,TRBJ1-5,CASSQAYSNQPQHF
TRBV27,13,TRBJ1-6,CASRRGYNSPLHF
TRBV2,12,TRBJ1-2,CASSETNYGYTF
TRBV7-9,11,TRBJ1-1,CASSRELEAFF
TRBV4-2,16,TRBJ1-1,CASSQPGGGSVTEAFF